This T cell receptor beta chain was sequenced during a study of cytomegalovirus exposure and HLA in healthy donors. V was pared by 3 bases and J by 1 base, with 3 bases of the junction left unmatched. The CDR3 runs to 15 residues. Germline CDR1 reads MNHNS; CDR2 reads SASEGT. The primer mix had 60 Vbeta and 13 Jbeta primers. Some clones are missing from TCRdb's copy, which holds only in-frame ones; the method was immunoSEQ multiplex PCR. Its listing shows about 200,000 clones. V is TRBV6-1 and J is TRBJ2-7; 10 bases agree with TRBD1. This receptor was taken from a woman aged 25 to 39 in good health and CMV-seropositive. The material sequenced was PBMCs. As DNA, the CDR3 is TGTGCCAGCAGTGAGCCGGGACAGGGGTCCTACGAGCAGTACTTC. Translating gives CASSEPGQGSYEQYF.